The 18 T cell receptor beta chains listed next were all sequenced from one sample in a study of cytotoxic CD8 clonotypes in ibrutinib-treated CLL. Profiled with immunoSEQ multiplex PCR; TCRdb holds only in-frame clones, not every one. The sample lists some 43,000 clones, 69% seen once, with roughly 13% in the top ten. Sequences were derived from PBMCs, sampled after 12 months of ibrutinib treatment. The receptors come from a human donor with chronic lymphocytic leukemia.

The V and J genes are TRBV28 and TRBJ1-1, with TRBD1 matching over 8 bases. J lost 10 bases, V lost 6 bases, and 4 bases had no gene match. The V gene's germline CDR1 is MDHEN and CDR2 SYDVKM. This CDR3 is built from 11 residues. CDR3 residues: CASRDRERAFF. The DNA for the CDR3 is TGTGCCAGCAGGGACAGGGAGAGAGCTTTCTTT.

The genes are TRBV30 and TRBJ1-6; D might be TRBD1 (6 bases). CDR1 and CDR2 from the germline V gene are GTSNPN and SVGIG (reference sequence). Between the trimmed V and J ends, which lost 0 bases and 7 bases, there was a span of 10 bases. The CDR3 spans 14 residues. The CDR3 region is CAWSVGGWNSPLHF. The CDR3 DNA is TGTGCCTGGAGTGTGGGGGGCTGGAATTCACCCCTCCACTTT.

This chain joins TRBV13 and TRBJ2-1, with 12 bases lining up with TRBD2. CDR3 length equals 19 residues. The trim removed 5 bases at V and 0 bases at J, leaving 11 bases unmatched. Per the germline V gene, CDR1 is PRHDT and CDR2 is FYEKMQ (reference sequence). The DNA of the CDR3 is TGTGCCAGCAGCCGACCGGGACTAGCGGGTTCCGACTCCTACAATGAGCAGTTCTTC. Residues: CASSRPGLAGSDSYNEQFF. Full variable domain (rest looked up from reference TRBV13 and TRBJ2-1): AAGVIQSPRHLIKEKRETATLKCYPIPRHDTVYWYQQGPGQDPQFLISFYEKMQSDKGSIPDRFSAQQFSDYHSELNMSSLELGDSALYFCASSRPGLAGSDSYNEQFFGPGTRLTVL.

This sequence joins TRBV6-1 and TRBJ2-5, with a tentative D call TRBD2 (5 bases). V was clipped by 2 bases and J by 7 bases, with 14 bases between them. CDR3 length: 14 amino acids. Germline assignment: CDR1 MNHNS and CDR2 SASEGT. The CDR3 loop reads CASSESPDWGTQYF. As DNA, the CDR3 is TGTGCCAGCAGTGAATCCCCGGACTGGGGGACCCAGTACTTC.

This rearrangement joins TRBV9 to TRBJ1-2; 8 bases align to TRBD1. V gave up 4 bases and J gave up 6 bases; unmatched junction bases: 17. The CDR3 totals 17 residues. Germline loops: CDR1 SGDLS, CDR2 YYNGEE. The CDR3: CASSSPGPDRERNGYTF. CDR3 DNA: TGTGCCAGCAGCTCACCGGGGCCGGACAGGGAACGTAATGGCTACACCTTC.

The genes are TRBV7-2 and TRBJ2-1; 7 bases map to TRBD1. The CDR3 runs to 15 residues. V was pared by 4 bases and J by 5 bases, with 8 bases of the junction left unmatched. From germline, CDR1 is SGHTA and CDR2 FQGNSA. The CDR3 DNA reads as TGTGCCAGCAGCTCCCTGAGGGGGCCTAACAATGAGCAGTTCTTC. Its translation is CASSSLRGPNNEQFF.

This chain joins TRBV30 and TRBJ1-2, with 7 nucleotides matching TRBD1. This CDR3 is 15 amino acids long. Germline loops: CDR1 GTSNPN, CDR2 SVGIG (reference sequence). Unmatched junction bases numbered 12, after V lost 5 bases and J lost 3 bases. The CDR3 here is CAWSKASGTDYGYTF. In DNA, the CDR3 is TGTGCCTGGTCCAAAGCCTCCGGGACAGACTATGGCTACACCTTC.

V usage is TRBV27 and J usage is TRBJ2-7; D is unclear. Per germline, CDR1 MNHEY and CDR2 SMNVEV (reference sequence). Trimming stripped 3 bases from V and 4 bases from J, with 7 bases between. The CDR3 loop spans 12 amino acids. CDR3 loop: CASSFNGYEQYF. CDR3 sequence (DNA): TGTGCCAGCAGTTTCAATGGTTACGAGCAGTACTTC.

The chain links TRBV9 to TRBJ2-5, with 7 bases fitting TRBD1. This CDR3 region has 18 residues. J lost 0 bases, V lost 4 bases, and 15 bases had no gene match. The germline V gene has CDR1 SGDLS and CDR2 YYNGEE. For the CDR3, the DNA is TGTGCCAGCAGCCCCCCCCACAGGGGACCCGCATACCAAGAGACCCAGTACTTC. Amino acids: CASSPPHRGPAYQETQYF. Filled out from reference TRBV9 and TRBJ2-5, the complete variable domain reads DSGVTQTPKHLITATGQRVTLRCSPRSGDLSVYWYQQSLDQGLQFLIQYYNGEERAKGNILERFSAQQFPDLHSELNLSSLELGDSALYFCASSPPHRGPAYQETQYFGPGTRLLVL.

The CDR3 spells CASSLSGGTIYF. CDR3 DNA sequence: TGTGCCAGCAGCCTCAGTGGTGGGACCATATATTTT. The chain recombines TRBV6-6 with TRBJ1-3; D not certain. The V end lost 6 bases, the J end lost 10 bases, and 13 bases lay between the germline ends. Germline V gene sequence: CDR1 MNHNY, CDR2 SVGAGI (reference sequence). The CDR3 is made up of 12 amino acids.

V and J are TRBV5-1 and TRBJ2-2; D is unresolved. Germline-derived CDR1 and CDR2 are SGHRS and YFSETQ. CDR3 size: 15 residues. With 0 bases removed from V and 0 bases from J, the gap between germline ends came to 6 bases. The CDR3 coding sequence is TGCGCCAGCAGCTTGGAGCTGACGAACACCGGGGAGCTGTTTTTT. Translation: CASSLELTNTGELFF.

The chain is built from TRBV6-1 and TRBJ2-7, with a tentative D call TRBD1 (5 bases). This CDR3 is 14 amino acids long. CDR1 and CDR2 (germline): MNHNS, SASEGT. The V gene lost 2 bases and the J gene lost 3 bases, with 11 bases spanning the gap. In nucleotides, the CDR3 is TGTGCCAGCAGTGAACCTTCAGGGTTCTACGAGCAGTACTTC. Translating gives CASSEPSGFYEQYF.

The chain joins TRBV15 to TRBJ1-5; D unclear. V was pared by 0 bases and J by 1 base, with 7 bases between. The germline CDR1 and CDR2 sequences are LNHNV and YYDKDF (reference sequence). The CDR3 length is 15 residues. The CDR3: CATSRDGQSNQPQHF. The DNA for the CDR3 is TGTGCCACCAGCAGAGATGGGCAGAGCAATCAGCCCCAGCATTTT. Looking up the rest from reference TRBV15 and TRBJ1-5 gives the full variable domain: DAMVIQNPRYQVTQFGKPVTLSCSQTLNHNVMYWYQQKSSQAPKLLFHYYDKDFNNEADTPDNFQSRRPNTSFCFLDIRSPGLGDTAMYLCATSRDGQSNQPQHFGDGTRLSIL.

The genes are TRBV4-1 and TRBJ1-1, with a weak D call TRBD1 (6 bases). Trimming removed 4 bases at V and 5 bases at J, with 20 bases between. This CDR3 comprises 16 residues. Germline loops: CDR1 MGHRA, CDR2 YSYEKL. The chain's CDR3 is CASSPYLSQGFTEAFF. CDR3 nucleotide sequence: TGCGCCAGCAGCCCATACCTATCTCAGGGGTTTACTGAAGCTTTCTTT.

This clone was found a few times. The chain links TRBV4-1 to TRBJ1-2; D is possibly TRBD1 (6 bases). This CDR3 region has 16 residues. Trimming removed 2 bases at V and 0 bases at J, with 13 bases between. CDR1 and CDR2 from the germline V gene are MGHRA and YSYEKL. The CDR3 protein is CASSQIGQLANYGYTF. In DNA form, the CDR3 reads TGCGCCAGCAGCCAAATAGGACAGCTTGCTAACTATGGCTACACCTTC.

The rearrangement joins TRBV18 to TRBJ1-1, with D hard to call. CDR1 KGHSH and CDR2 LQKENI come from the germline V gene. The germline V and J ends were trimmed by 5 bases and 1 base, with 14 bases remaining between them. This CDR3 is built from 15 residues. The CDR3 nucleotides read TGTGCCAGCTCAATGGAAAACACCAGGAACACTGAAGCTTTCTTT. As protein: CASSMENTRNTEAFF.

The rearrangement joins TRBV4-2 to TRBJ2-3, with 14 bases identical to TRBD2. This CDR3 contains 17 residues. The ends lost 1 base at V and 6 bases at J; junction bases unmatched: 6. Germline V gene lookup returns CDR1 LGHNA and CDR2 YNFKEQ. The chain's CDR3 is CASSQAATSGGVDTQYF. CDR3 bases: TGTGCCAGCAGCCAAGCGGCGACTAGCGGGGGGGTGGATACGCAGTATTTT.

This clone was counted ten times or more. The chain recombines TRBV28 with TRBJ2-1, with 8 bases aligning to TRBD2. The CDR3 spans 14 residues. CDR1 and CDR2 from the germline V gene are MDHEN and SYDVKM. Trimming cost V 7 bases and J 4 bases; bases outside gene matches: 6. The CDR3 region has the DNA TGTGCCAGCATACTCACTAGCGGTTACAATGAGCAGTTCTTC. Translating gives CASILTSGYNEQFF.